This is a list of T cell receptor beta chains from one sample in a study of long-term antiretroviral therapy in people with HIV. Produced via immunoSEQ multiplex PCR; TCRdb's table is partial and in-frame only. This repertoire shows about 28,000 clones, 95% found once; its top ten account for 3.1%. The input for sequencing was unsorted PBMCs, taken 5.3 years after starting antiretroviral therapy. Receptors originate from a man aged 50 to 60 with HIV. CDR3s include the opening cysteine and the closing phenylalanine or tryptophan. Each record gives: clone size, D gene, V gene, J gene, CDR3 protein, CDR3 DNA. The D gene is left open where the match is weak. A clone size is listed for some rows: how often the clone was seen (once, few, many), or a class if it is expanded.

.	TRBD2	TRBV4-3	TRBJ2-1	CASSQDRTSGVYNEQFF	TGCGCCAGCAGCCAAGATCGGACTAGCGGGGTTTACAATGAGCAGTTCTTC
once	TRBD2	TRBV5-4	TRBJ2-2	CASRTSTNTGELFF	TGTGCCAGCCGGACTAGCACGAACACCGGGGAGCTGTTTTTT
.	TRBD1	TRBV9	TRBJ2-2	CASSAPGTVNTGELFF	TGTGCCAGCAGCGCCCCCGGGACAGTTAACACCGGGGAGCTGTTTTTT
.	.	TRBV2	TRBJ2-5	CASSGQVQETQYF	TGTGCCAGCAGTGGACAGGTCCAAGAGACCCAGTACTTC
.	TRBD1	TRBV5-5	TRBJ2-5	CASSLGAGTGQKDQYF	TGTGCCAGCAGCTTGGGGGCCGGGACAGGGCAGAAAGACCAGTACTTC
.	TRBD1	TRBV12-5	TRBJ2-4	CASGLGQGNIQYF	TGTGCTAGTGGCCTGGGACAGGGAAACATTCAGTACTTC
.	.	TRBV2	TRBJ1-1	CASNPTVNTEAFF	TGTGCCAGCAACCCAACCGTTAACACTGAAGCTTTCTTT
.	.	TRBV21-1	TRBJ2-7	CASAIRDLNTYEQYF	TGTGCCAGCGCGATCCGGGACCTGAACACCTACGAGCAGTACTTC
.	TRBD1	TRBV19	TRBJ1-1	CASRMDRGAEAFF	TGTGCCAGTAGAATGGACAGGGGCGCTGAAGCTTTCTTT
.	.	TRBV5-8	TRBJ2-1	CASSLGQGFLVNEQFF	TGTGCCAGCAGCCTCGGGCAGGGGTTTCTTGTCAATGAGCAGTTCTTC
.	TRBD1	TRBV19	TRBJ2-2	CASQAGQGAITGELFF	TGTGCCAGCCAGGCGGGACAGGGGGCGATCACCGGGGAGCTGTTTTTT
.	.	TRBV21-1	TRBJ1-5	CASSKRRGNQPQHF	TGTGCCAGCAGCAAACGGCGTGGCAATCAGCCCCAGCATTTT
.	.	TRBV6-5	TRBJ2-1	CASRGPDNEQFF	TGTGCCAGCAGGGGCCCCGACAATGAGCAGTTCTTC
.	.	TRBV4-2	TRBJ2-7	CASSVEEGGLTYEQYF	TGTGCCAGCAGCGTCGAAGAGGGGGGCCTAACCTACGAGCAGTACTTC
.	TRBD2	TRBV11-3	TRBJ2-2	CASSLGLAGDNYTGELFF	TGTGCCAGCAGCTTAGGACTAGCGGGGGATAACTACACCGGGGAGCTGTTTTTT
.	TRBD1	TRBV5-1	TRBJ1-6	CASSGGTGVLDSPLHF	TGCGCCAGCAGCGGGGGGACAGGGGTATTGGATTCACCCCTCCACTTT
.	TRBD1	TRBV5-1	TRBJ2-6	CASSFRGLGDSGANVLTF	TGCGCCAGCAGCTTCAGGGGGCTGGGAGACTCTGGGGCCAACGTCCTGACTTTC
once	.	TRBV15	TRBJ1-1	CATSMMENIEAFF	TGTGCCACCAGTATGATGGAGAACATTGAAGCTTTCTTT
once	.	TRBV11-2	TRBJ2-7	CASRNLAQEQYF	TGTGCCAGCCGGAATCTCGCCCAGGAGCAGTACTTC
.	.	TRBV6-1	TRBJ1-1	CASSEAPGNTEAFF	TGTGCCAGCAGTGAAGCTCCAGGGAACACTGAAGCTTTCTTT
.	.	TRBV18	TRBJ1-2	CASSPPGRGYTF	TGTGCCAGCTCACCACCAGGGAGGGGCTACACCTTC
.	.	TRBV4-3	TRBJ1-1	CASTFTTVVNTEAFF	TGCGCCAGCACCTTTACGACAGTCGTGAACACTGAAGCTTTCTTT
.	TRBD2	TRBV2	TRBJ2-3	CASSLRTSGGRDTQYF	TGTGCCAGCAGTTTACGGACTAGCGGGGGGAGGGATACGCAGTATTTT
once	TRBD2	TRBV6-6	TRBJ2-3	CASRPTGTTPSEQYF	TGTGCCAGCAGGCCTACCGGGACTACCCCAAGCGAGCAGTATTTT
.	.	TRBV27	TRBJ2-7	CASRSPRVGTEQYF	TGTGCCAGCAGAAGCCCCAGGGTAGGGACCGAGCAGTACTTC
.	.	TRBV9	TRBJ2-3	CASRGFSTDTQYF	TGTGCCAGCCGCGGATTTAGCACAGATACGCAGTATTTT
.	TRBD1	TRBV9	TRBJ1-4	CASSVGTGDEKLFF	TGTGCCAGCAGCGTAGGGACAGGGGACGAAAAACTGTTTTTT
.	.	TRBV10-2	TRBJ2-7	CASSEEVLSSYEQYF	TGCGCCAGCAGTGAGGAGGTCCTTAGTTCCTACGAGCAGTACTTC
.	TRBD1	TRBV5-1	TRBJ2-5	CASSLGRGTGQETQYF	TGCGCCAGCAGCTTGGGGCGGGGGACAGGGCAAGAGACCCAGTACTTC
.	.	TRBV5-1	TRBJ2-7	CASSSRMARGYEQYF	TGCGCCAGCAGCTCTAGGATGGCCAGGGGATACGAGCAGTACTTC
.	.	TRBV7-2	TRBJ2-7	CASSLNGQPSYEQYF	TGTGCCAGCAGCTTAAATGGACAACCCTCCTACGAGCAGTACTTC
.	TRBD1	TRBV5-1	TRBJ2-7	CASSREGGGYEQYF	TGCGCCAGCAGCCGTGAAGGGGGCGGCTACGAGCAGTACTTC
.	TRBD1	TRBV6-5	TRBJ1-4	CASRGTGGREKLFF	TGTGCCAGCAGAGGAACAGGGGGTCGGGAAAAACTGTTTTTT
.	.	TRBV7-8	TRBJ2-3	CASSERDRDKTQYF	TGTGCCAGCAGCGAACGAGACCGGGACAAAACGCAGTATTTT
.	.	TRBV19	TRBJ1-1	CASRRGITEAFF	TGTGCCAGTAGGCGGGGGATCACTGAAGCTTTCTTT
.	.	TRBV25-1	TRBJ1-5	CASSGQGFQPQHF	TGTGCCAGCAGTGGGCAGGGTTTCCAGCCCCAGCATTTT
.	.	TRBV5-5	TRBJ1-6	CASSLGGDIVSPLHF	TGTGCCAGCAGCTTGGGCGGGGACATAGTCTCACCCCTCCACTTT
.	.	TRBV9	TRBJ2-3	CASSVERATDTQYF	TGTGCCAGCAGCGTAGAGAGGGCAACAGATACGCAGTATTTT
.	TRBD1	TRBV7-6	TRBJ2-7	CASSPRGLSYEQYF	TGTGCCAGCAGCCCCAGGGGGCTTTCCTACGAGCAGTACTTC
.	TRBD1	TRBV5-4	TRBJ2-6	CASGSWTGSSGANVLTF	TGTGCCAGCGGGTCTTGGACAGGGTCCTCTGGGGCCAACGTCCTGACTTTC
.	TRBD2	TRBV7-2	TRBJ2-7	CASSLGTSGVLTGEQYF	TGTGCCAGCAGCTTGGGGACTAGCGGGGTCTTGACGGGGGAGCAGTACTTC
.	TRBD2	TRBV7-9	TRBJ2-3	CASSPGDSGGASTDTQYF	TGTGCCAGCAGCCCCGGGGATAGCGGGGGGGCGAGCACAGATACGCAGTATTTT
.	TRBD1	TRBV5-1	TRBJ1-2	CASSRDRDNYGYTF	TGCGCCAGCAGCCGGGACAGGGATAACTATGGCTACACCTTC
.	TRBD2	TRBV29-1	TRBJ2-3	CSVWGLAGVTDTQYF	TGCAGCGTTTGGGGACTAGCGGGGGTCACAGATACGCAGTATTTT
.	.	TRBV25-1	TRBJ2-7	CASSGVAPSGYEQYF	TGTGCCAGCAGTGGCGTCGCTCCCAGCGGGTACGAGCAGTACTTC
.	TRBD2	TRBV9	TRBJ2-3	CASSVGSGGVDTQYF	TGTGCCAGCAGCGTAGGTAGCGGGGGAGTAGATACGCAGTATTTT
.	.	TRBV4-1	TRBJ2-7	CASSHGMGYEQYF	TGCGCCAGCAGCCATGGGATGGGGTACGAGCAGTACTTC
.	.	TRBV28	TRBJ1-5	CASSFGGQGQPQHF	TGTGCCAGCAGTTTTGGGGGGCAAGGGCAGCCCCAGCATTTT
.	.	TRBV18	TRBJ1-2	CASSPSDGLYGYTF	TGTGCCAGCTCACCCTCAGACGGCCTCTATGGCTACACCTTC
.	.	TRBV7-2	TRBJ1-5	CASSRDTWGNQPQHF	TGTGCCAGCAGCCGGGACACCTGGGGCAATCAGCCCCAGCATTTT
.	TRBD1	TRBV6-5	TRBJ1-1	CASRAGTVNTEAFF	TGTGCCAGCAGGGCCGGGACAGTCAACACTGAAGCTTTCTTT
.	TRBD2	TRBV6-5	TRBJ2-3	CASSYYLAADTQYF	TGTGCCAGCAGTTATTACCTAGCGGCAGATACGCAGTATTTT
.	.	TRBV6-1	TRBJ2-4	CATRRGSDKNIQYF	TGTGCCACCCGGAGGGGCTCAGACAAAAACATTCAGTACTTC
.	.	TRBV5-8	TRBJ1-2	CASSSQVRGYTF	TGTGCCAGCAGCTCACAGGTGCGAGGCTACACCTTC
.	TRBD1	TRBV27	TRBJ2-5	CASSLDRGETQYF	TGTGCCAGCAGTTTGGACAGGGGGGAGACCCAGTACTTC